This T cell receptor beta chain was profiled in a study of pediatric ulcerative colitis (dated by TCRdb to between 2018 and 2021). Describing the broader study: About seven ulcerative colitis patients had pancolitis and two had left-sided colitis, with histology consistent with ulcerative colitis in all. Nine newly diagnosed, treatment-naive pediatric ulcerative colitis patients and a few non-IBD control children each provided paired blood and rectal samples. Using the Pediatric Ulcerative Colitis Activity Index, a couple of patients were classed as having mild disease, several as having moderate disease and three as having acute severe colitis. Overall results and qualifications from the work: Two rectal CDR3 clonotypes were detected in all ulcerative colitis patients and were not detected in any of the controls. Because repertoires were derived from total lymphocyte DNA, patterns in rare subsets such as regulatory T cells may not have been reflected. Features of the rectal repertoire distinguished controls, mild-moderate colitis patients and acute severe colitis patients, and in acute severe colitis rectal diversity was lower because of clonal expansions. For technical reasons, the blood samples of two patients yielded substantially fewer templates, so those samples were excluded from the blood-rectal overlap analysis. With only a handful of individuals, the healthy control group was small. Autologous blood-rectal clonal overlap was significantly higher in ulcerative colitis patients than in controls, suggesting increased T cell trafficking to inflamed tissue.

Through the immunoSEQ TRB Survey service, multiplex V and J primers were used to amplify rearranged CDR3 beta regions from genomic DNA. To keep sequencing depth the same across samples, survey-level depth of up to 500,000 reads per sample was applied. Libraries were purified, pooled and sequenced on Illumina technology. Regarding the original processing steps: Productive clonality, sample overlap, pairwise scatters, CDR3 beta length, V/D/J gene usage and productiveness were all assessed with the immunoSEQ online tools. Alongside Shannon and Simpson indices, calculated diversity was computed as the number of unique rearrangements divided by total templates, multiplied by 100. Principal component analysis was performed on Z-score normalized data with the R prcomp function and the ggbiplot package. Morisita's index was used to quantify blood-rectal clonal overlap within each subject. TCRdb took this table from immuneACCESS and kept in-frame rearrangements with V and J called. Such tables lack part of the clones; where checked against another copy, unresolved V genes explain under half of the gap, and the rest is unexplained. The V and J calls and the clone size are those of that table, but D and trimming were determined from the DNA. The sample contains about 36,000 clones, around 78% of them found a single time. The top ten clonotypes cover 23% of the sample.

The V end loses 8 bases and the J end loses 6 bases, and a stretch of 14 bases separates them. Taken from cysteine to phenylalanine, the CDR3 has 13 residues. Only the CDR3 part of the read is kept: 39 bases, read in frame from the first base. The germline V gene gives CDR1 as MDHEN and CDR2 as SYDVKM. In the case of this clone: What this receptor recognizes is not known. No base qualities exist here, and no much larger clone lies one base off it.

Before the diagnostic colonoscopy, none of the ulcerative colitis patients had been given any immunosuppressive medication. Blood was sampled at the time of the colonoscopy. The Wizard kit (Promega) was used to extract genomic DNA from blood and intestinal samples. Material: blood. Rearrangement joined TRBV28 to TRBJ2-1; confidence is insufficient to name the D gene. The clonotype was recovered from a girl aged 5-17 years with moderate ulcerative colitis. The DNA sequence reads TGTGCCAGCCGGCTTTCTCTACGCAATGAGCAGTTCTTC. The resulting protein is CASRLSLRNEQFF.